These 20 T cell receptor beta chains came from one sample sequenced in a study of blood T cell repertoires in COVID-19 (TCRdb year 2020). Library preparation was by the immunoSEQ multiplex PCR assay. Not all clones reach the TCRdb copy of this immuneACCESS table, which keeps in-frame sequences only. Checked studies attribute under half of the gap to unresolved V genes and leave the rest unexplained. The sample records approximately 44,000 clones, around 93% of which are singletons. About 11% of the sample comes from the top ten. Material for sequencing was peripheral blood. These receptor sequences come from a human donor in a cohort sampled during active COVID-19.

The chain employs TRBV13 and TRBJ2-1, with D possibly being TRBD2 (5 bases). Trimming took off 0 bases at V and 6 bases at J, with 12 bases between the two ends. CDR1 PRHDT and CDR2 FYEKMQ come from the germline V gene (reference sequence). This CDR3 contains 15 residues. The CDR3 spells CASSLGLGFGNEQFF. The CDR3 DNA follows: TGTGCCAGCAGCTTAGGACTAGGATTTGGCAATGAGCAGTTCTTC.

The chain couples TRBV18 to TRBJ1-5; 10 bases align to TRBD1. CDR1 and CDR2 from the germline V gene are KGHSH and LQKENI. With V trimmed by 4 bases and J by 1 base, 4 bases remained unmatched. There are 16 residues in the CDR3. The CDR3 loop is CASSLSDRGSNQPQHF. The CDR3 region has the DNA TGTGCCAGCTCACTTTCGGACAGGGGGAGCAATCAGCCCCAGCATTTT.

This chain connects TRBV2 to TRBJ2-5; perhaps TRBD2 as D (5 bases). V gave up 6 bases and J gave up 1 base, with 12 bases separating them. The CDR3 loop spans 14 amino acids. Germline-derived CDR1 and CDR2 are SNHLY and FYNNEI. The CDR3 sequence is CASSMTEAQETQYF. The CDR3 DNA follows: TGTGCCAGCAGCATGACGGAGGCCCAAGAGACCCAGTACTTC.

This chain uses TRBV13 with TRBJ1-1; 8 bases match TRBD1. The CDR3 contains 14 residues. V lost 0 bases to trimming and J lost 5 bases; unmatched junction nucleotides: 2. The germline gives CDR1 PRHDT, CDR2 FYEKMQ (reference sequence). The CDR3 region is CASSLGYRGTEAFF. The CDR3 DNA reads TGTGCCAGCAGCTTAGGATACAGGGGGACTGAAGCTTTCTTT.

On this clone: This same CDR3 is encoded by further DNA sequences in the sample. The chain joins TRBV5-1 to TRBJ2-1; D ambiguous. The V gene's germline CDR1 is SGHRS and CDR2 YFSETQ. V shed 1 base and J shed 0 bases, with 8 bases lying between them. The CDR3 is 15 residues long. Written as DNA, the CDR3 is TGCGCCAGCAGCTTGATACCCAGCTCCTACAATGAGCAGTTCTTC. Amino acids: CASSLIPSSYNEQFF.

This chain connects TRBV7-2 to TRBJ2-7, with D possibly TRBD2 on 7 matching bases. With 5 bases removed from V and 7 bases from J, the gap between germline ends came to 18 bases. This CDR3 is built from 14 residues. Germline V gene data show CDR1 as SGHTA and CDR2 as FQGNSA. The CDR3 nucleotides are TGTGCCAGCAGCCCGGATAGGGGAGGGGGGGAGCAGTACTTC. Protein product: CASSPDRGGGEQYF. The variable domain in full, with the rest retrieved from reference TRBV7-2 and TRBJ2-7, is GAGVSQSPSNKVTEKGKDVELRCDPISGHTALYWYRQSLGQGLEFLIYFQGNSAPDKSGLPSDRFSAERTGGSVSTLTIQRTQQEDSAVYLCASSPDRGGGEQYFGPGTRLTVT.

V gene TRBV4-1 combines with J gene TRBJ2-5, with D tentatively TRBD1 (5 bases). The CDR3 consists of 13 residues. V was trimmed by 0 bases and J by 3 bases, leaving 5 bases between them. Germline V gene lookup returns CDR1 MGHRA and CDR2 YSYEKL. The DNA of the CDR3 is TGCGCCAGCAGCCAAGACAGGGAAGAGACCCAGTACTTC. As protein: CASSQDREETQYF.

The chain is built from TRBV7-2 and TRBJ1-4; weak D call: TRBD1 (5 bases). V was shortened by 5 bases and J by 6 bases, with 13 bases between the two germline ends. CDR1 is SGHTA and CDR2 is FQGNSA in the germline V gene. The CDR3 length is 14 residues. The CDR3 DNA is TGTGCCAGCAGCCGGGCGGGGGTCTATGAAAAACTGTTTTTT. This sequence encodes CASSRAGVYEKLFF.

The chain links TRBV19 to TRBJ1-5; D gene ambiguous. This CDR3 has 16 amino acids. V was pared by 0 bases and J by 0 bases, with 9 bases between. CDR1 is LNHDA and CDR2 is SQIVND in the germline V gene (reference sequence). CDR3 residues: CASSIEISHSNQPQHF. The CDR3 DNA reads as TGTGCCAGTAGTATAGAAATCAGTCATAGCAATCAGCCCCAGCATTTT.

Turning to this clone: One junction end disagrees with the germline gene, perhaps due to a read error. This sequence joins TRBV6-5 and TRBJ1-6; D is perhaps TRBD1 (5 bases). The CDR3 has 14 residues. Germline CDR1 reads MNHEY; CDR2 reads SVGAGI. The CDR3 DNA reads as TGTGCCAGCAGTTACAGCGGGGGTAATTCACTCCTCCACTTT. This codes for CASSYSGGNSLLHF.

The chain joins TRBV7-2 to TRBJ1-5; 7 bases are a match to TRBD1. With 2 bases clipped from V and 7 bases from J, the junction kept 8 bases outside the gene matches. The CDR3 covers 15 residues. In germline, CDR1 is SGHTA, CDR2 FQGNSA. CDR3 nucleotides: TGTGCCAGCAGCTTATACGTCAGGGGGTTGCAGCCCCAGCATTTT. It is translated as CASSLYVRGLQPQHF.

V and J are TRBV29-1 and TRBJ2-5; D is undetermined. The CDR3 spans 14 residues. The germline gives CDR1 SQVTM, CDR2 ANQGSEA. With 0 bases removed from V and 4 bases from J, the gap between germline ends came to 12 bases. CDR3 protein: CSVEDFGSGETQYF. CDR3 in DNA: TGCAGCGTTGAAGATTTCGGGTCGGGAGAGACCCAGTACTTC.

The chain carries TRBV5-4 and TRBJ2-5, with TRBD2 matching over 13 bases. The V and J ends lost 1 base and 1 base, in that order; junction bases with no gene match: 1. Per the germline V gene, CDR1 is SGHNT and CDR2 is YYREEE (reference sequence). The CDR3 has 16 amino acids. The CDR3 nucleotides read TGTGCCAGCAGCTTGACTAGCGGGGGGGGCCAAGAGACCCAGTACTTC. Translation: CASSLTSGGGQETQYF.

The chain uses TRBV11-3 and TRBJ2-7, with TRBD1 identical over 8 bases. The junction had 5 bases not matched to a gene; V was cut back by 4 bases and J by 0 bases. The V gene's germline CDR1 is SGHNT and CDR2 YENEEA. The CDR3 is 15 amino acids. CDR3 sequence reads: CASSYGQGRSYEQYF. The DNA for the CDR3 is TGTGCCAGCAGCTACGGACAGGGTCGCTCCTACGAGCAGTACTTC.

The chain recombines TRBV6-4 with TRBJ1-2; no definite D call. Germline CDR1 MRHNA, CDR2 SNTAGT. With 2 bases removed from V and 7 bases from J, the gap between germline ends came to 11 bases. The CDR3 is 13 amino acids. The CDR3 region is CASSDGPGSGYTF. CDR3 coding DNA: TGTGCCAGCAGTGACGGGCCGGGGAGTGGCTACACCTTC.

The chain uses TRBV7-9 and TRBJ2-6; perhaps TRBD2 as D (7 bases). The length of the CDR3 is 13 residues. Looked up from germline, CDR1 is SEHNR and CDR2 is FQNEAQ (reference sequence). V was cut by 5 bases and J by 8 bases, with 10 bases left in between. CDR3 nucleotide sequence: TGTGCCAGCAGCCGGGGGGCTTCCAACGTCCTGACTTTC. Its translation is CASSRGASNVLTF. Complete variable domain (other parts from reference TRBV7-9 and TRBJ2-6): DTGVSQNPRHKITKRGQNVTFRCDPISEHNRLYWYRQTLGQGPEFLTYFQNEAQLEKSRLLSDRFSAERPKGSFSTLEIQRTEQGDSAMYLCASSRGASNVLTFGAGSRLTVL.

This chain uses TRBV24-1 with TRBJ2-7; D gene unclear. The germline V gene encodes CDR1 KGHDR and CDR2 SFDVKD. CDR3 length: 13 amino acids. Trimming cost V 4 bases and J 0 bases, with 6 bases left between them. CDR3 protein: CATSDSVSYEQYF. The CDR3 DNA is TGTGCCACCAGTGACTCCGTCTCCTACGAGCAGTACTTC.

The rearrangement joins TRBV19 to TRBJ1-1; tentative D call: TRBD1 (6 bases). There are 14 residues in the CDR3. V dropped 3 bases and J dropped 3 bases, with 11 bases sitting between them. Germline V lookup: CDR1 LNHDA, CDR2 SQIVND (reference sequence). CDR3 bases: TGTGCCAGTAGTATCTCAGGGGTGCACACTGAAGCTTTCTTT. As protein: CASSISGVHTEAFF.

This chain links TRBV5-1 with TRBJ2-5; TRBD2 matches 9 bases. The germline gives CDR1 SGHRS, CDR2 YFSETQ. V was clipped by 2 bases and J by 5 bases; unmatched bases: 4. This CDR3 is built from 14 residues. The CDR3 DNA sequence: TGCGCCAGCAGCTTCGTAGCGGGAGAGGAGACCCAGTACTTC. Its translation is CASSFVAGEETQYF.

The V call is TRBV10-1, the J call TRBJ2-3, with D unclear. Germline CDR1 and CDR2: WNHNN and SYGVQD (reference sequence). V was shortened by 5 bases and J by 3 bases, with 6 bases between the two germline ends. The CDR3 extends over 12 amino acids. CDR3 sequence reads: CASSPTTDTQYF. In DNA, the CDR3 is TGCGCCAGCAGTCCTACTACAGATACGCAGTATTTT.